This entry lists 23 T cell receptor beta chains sequenced from one sample in a study of CXCR3-negative and CXCR3-positive naive CD8 T cells. Points from the study as a whole: A higher hydrophobicity marked the TRB CDR3s of CXCR3-positive naive cells versus CXCR3-negative naive cells.

The TRB cDNA libraries were prepared by 5' RACE with UMI labels. One entry per CDR3 protein, without DNA, is what TCRdb gives after re-calling the 5' RACE reads. This sample's table has some 140,000 distinct CDR3 sequences. Their cognate antigens are unknown. The sequenced material came from naive CXCR3+ CD8+ T cells from blood. The sample's subset: CD45RO-CCR7+CD27+CD95- naive CD8+ T cells expressing CXCR3 (TNR3+). Source of these receptors: a human donor in good health. Some clones in this sample may be carry-over from other donors' samples.

V usage is TRBV4-3 and J usage is TRBJ2-1; as DNA is missing, the TRBD1 call by TCRdb cannot be tested. This CDR3 is 18 amino acids long. Per germline, CDR1 LGHNA and CDR2 YSLEER. The CDR3 protein is CASSQADHGQGSYNEQFF.

The J gene is TRBJ2-2, the V gene TRBV6-5; without DNA, the TCRdb call of TRBD2 cannot be checked. Germline loops: CDR1 MNHEY, CDR2 SVGAGI. The CDR3 contains 14 residues. CDR3 region: CASSYSRGAGELFF.

The rearrangement uses TRBV29-1 and TRBJ2-3; as DNA is missing, the TRBD1 call by TCRdb cannot be tested. CDR3 size: 13 residues. Germline values: CDR1 SQVTM, CDR2 ANQGSEA. This CDR3 is CSVETESTDTQYF.

V gene TRBV29-1 combines with J gene TRBJ2-1; as DNA is missing, the TRBD2 call by TCRdb cannot be tested. This CDR3 has 14 residues. Germline V lookup: CDR1 SQVTM, CDR2 ANQGSEA. CDR3 amino acids: CSVILSGKGDEQFF.

The chain uses TRBV23-1 and TRBJ2-7; TCRdb's assignment of TRBD1 cannot be checked, as there is no DNA. TRBV23-1 is an ORF; its function is uncertain. CDR3 length: 17 amino acids. This CDR3 is CASSQTQTGGLIYEQYF.

The chain employs TRBV7-9 and TRBJ2-1; TCRdb names TRBD2, which stays unverified in the absence of DNA. This CDR3 has 14 amino acids. CDR1 is SEHNR and CDR2 is FQNEAQ in the germline V gene (reference sequence). The CDR3 loop reads CASSLVASSNEQFF. Full variable domain (missing parts from reference TRBV7-9 and TRBJ2-1): DTGVSQNPRHKITKRGQNVTFRCDPISEHNRLYWYRQTLGQGPEFLTYFQNEAQLEKSRLLSDRFSAERPKGSFSTLEIQRTEQGDSAMYLCASSLVASSNEQFFGPGTRLTVL.

This chain joins TRBV12-3 or TRBV12-4 and TRBJ1-6. The CDR3 totals 13 residues. This CDR3 reads CASSFQSNSPLHF.

The V and J genes are TRBV9 and TRBJ2-1; TCRdb lists TRBD1, though no DNA is available to test this call. Germline loops: CDR1 SGDLS, CDR2 YYNGEE. The CDR3 loop spans 17 amino acids. The CDR3 protein is CASSVAGAGTRDNEQFF.

This chain links TRBV28 with TRBJ2-5; checking the TCRdb D call of TRBD1 is not possible without DNA. The CDR3 has 16 residues. Germline CDR1 reads MDHEN; CDR2 reads SYDVKM. Here the CDR3 reads CASSLSWTALQETQCF.

This chain links TRBV28 with TRBJ1-6; lacking DNA, the TRBD1 call made by TCRdb goes unchecked. Germline V gene data show CDR1 as MDHEN and CDR2 as SYDVKM. The CDR3 has 15 residues. The CDR3 loop reads CASSLGVSYNSPLHF.

The V gene is TRBV7-6, the J gene TRBJ2-2. Germline-derived CDR1 and CDR2 are SGHVS and FNYEAQ. The CDR3 consists of 11 residues. This chain's CDR3 is CASRDIGELFF.

V and J are TRBV6-4 and TRBJ2-2. This CDR3 contains 13 residues. CDR1 is MRHNA and CDR2 is SNTAGT in the germline V gene. CDR3 residues: CASSDQDTGELFF.

The V and J genes are TRBV10-3 and TRBJ2-7; the D call from TCRdb, TRBD1, cannot be confirmed without DNA. Germline V lookup: CDR1 ENHRY, CDR2 SYGVKD. The CDR3 length is 15 residues. CDR3 residues: CAISAGTVFSYEQYF.

This CDR3 reads CSVGGHSRSSYEQYF. The chain carries TRBV29-1 and TRBJ2-7; TCRdb indicates TRBD2, and absent DNA this call remains unverified. CDR1 and CDR2 from the germline V gene are SQVTM and ANQGSEA. There are 15 residues in the CDR3.

The rearrangement uses TRBV7-9 and TRBJ2-5. The CDR3 spans 12 residues. Germline CDR1 is SEHNR and CDR2 is FQNEAQ (reference sequence). This chain's CDR3 is CASSLGAENQYF.

This rearrangement joins TRBV7-6 to TRBJ1-1; TCRdb names TRBD1, which stays unverified in the absence of DNA. Looked up from germline, CDR1 is SGHVS and CDR2 is FNYEAQ. The CDR3 is made up of 14 amino acids. CDR3 amino acids: CASSAGQENTEAFF.

CDR3 amino acids: CSVRGQGEYEQYF. The genes are TRBV29-1 and TRBJ2-7; lacking DNA, the TRBD1 call made by TCRdb goes unchecked. Germline assignment: CDR1 SQVTM and CDR2 ANQGSEA. The CDR3 extends over 13 amino acids.

The rearrangement joins TRBV24-1 to TRBJ1-5; there is no DNA to check the TCRdb D call of TRBD1. From germline, CDR1 is KGHDR and CDR2 SFDVKD. The CDR3 covers 15 residues. This CDR3 reads CATSPDRGSNQPQHF.

CDR3 loop: CASSFSGSPRLIEQFF. The chain recombines TRBV5-1 with TRBJ2-1; the D gene TCRdb calls, TRBD2, cannot be checked with no DNA. The CDR3 is 16 amino acids. From germline, CDR1 is SGHRS and CDR2 YFSETQ.

V gene TRBV12-3 or TRBV12-4 combines with J gene TRBJ2-1; the D gene TCRdb calls, TRBD1, cannot be checked with no DNA. This CDR3 has 12 amino acids. CDR3 region: CASSSTESGQFF.

The chain is built from TRBV7-3 and TRBJ2-1. The CDR3 has 15 residues. Germline values: CDR1 SGHTA, CDR2 FQGTGA. The CDR3 loop is CASSPYLNPYNEQFF.

The chain carries TRBV12-3 or TRBV12-4 and TRBJ2-2. The CDR3 has 15 residues. The CDR3 spells CASSFGWGGTGELFF.

The rearrangement links TRBV7-9 to TRBJ1-4; no DNA is available, so the TRBD1 call from TCRdb remains unchecked. The CDR3 consists of 17 residues. Germline V gene sequence: CDR1 SEHNR, CDR2 FQNEAQ (reference sequence). The CDR3 sequence: CASSRPGEGATSEKLFF.